The clone carrying this T cell receptor beta chain was seen a handful of times. Its antigen is still unknown. This sample is drawn from a study of blood T cells in healthy people across ages. Study-level points and caveats: The fall in TCR beta diversity per million T cells was roughly linear with age.

A J-beta primer mix and a sample-barcoded 5' primer were used in a second PCR of about 6 to 12 cycles. TCRdb reprocessed the 5' RACE reads with MiXCR, giving one entry per CDR3 protein. The table has around 990,000 distinct CDR3 sequences, approximately 38% seen once. No fewer than 6 micrograms of total RNA were isolated from every sample. The V gene lost 1 base and the J gene lost 8 bases, with 8 bases spanning the gap. CDR3 length equals 13 residues. Sequencing used blood. The rearrangement uses TRBV12-3 or TRBV12-4 and TRBJ1-4; D is perhaps TRBD1 (6 bases). The sequence was collected from a man between 18 and 29 years old in good health. The CDR3 here is CASSLGDREKLFF. CDR3 in DNA: TGTGCCAGCAGTTTAGGAGACAGGGAAAAACTGTTTTTT.